This TCR beta chain was obtained from a study of CD8+CD57+ T cells in acquired aplastic anemia. Whole-study context: The study obtained an average of roughly 2.9 ug of DNA from sorted CD4+ and CD8+ cells. Sequencing produced an average of roughly 11 million reads per healthy donor for CD4+ cells.

Genomic DNA, the template, was used for profiling of the TCR beta VDJ and CDR3. MiXCR was run by TCRdb on the reads, yielding one entry per CDR3 protein. This sample has a few hundred thousand distinct CDR3 sequences, with under 65% found just once. J gave up 6 bases and V 3 bases, and 6 bases lay outside the gene matches. The CDR3 has 15 residues. A note on this clonotype: Its antigen is still unknown.

Study-level results: Both patients and controls carried the same twenty-nine CD8+ CDR3 sequences. Researchers reported that CD8+ Simpson's diversity was not significantly different in patients versus controls.

The gene calls are TRBV12-3 or TRBV12-4 and TRBJ2-7; 12 bases are shared with TRBD1. The source of this sequence is a human donor in good health. Sequencing input: sorted CD4+, CD8+, or CD8+CD57+ T cells (not recorded which) from PBMCs. The CDR3 sequence is CASSFGDRGQGEQYF. The CDR3 nucleotides are TGTGCCAGCAGTTTCGGGGACAGGGGGCAGGGCGAGCAGTACTTC.